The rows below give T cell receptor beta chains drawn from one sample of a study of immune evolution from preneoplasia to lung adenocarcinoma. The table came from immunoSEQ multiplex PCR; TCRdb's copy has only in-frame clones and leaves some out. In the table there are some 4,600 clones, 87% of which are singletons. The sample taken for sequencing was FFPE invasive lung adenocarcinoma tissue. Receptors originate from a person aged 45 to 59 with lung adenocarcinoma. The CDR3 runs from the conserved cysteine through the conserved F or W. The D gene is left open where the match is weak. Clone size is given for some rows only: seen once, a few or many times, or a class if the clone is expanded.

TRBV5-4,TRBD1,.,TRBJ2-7,TGTGCCAGCAGCCCTTCGGACAGGAACTCCTACGAGCAGTACTTC,CASSPSDRNSYEQYF
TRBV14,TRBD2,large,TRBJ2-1,TGTGCCAGCAGCCAAGAGGGGCTAGCGGGAGGGCTTTTGGATGAGCAGTTCTTC,CASSQEGLAGGLLDEQFF
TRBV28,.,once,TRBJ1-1,TGTGCCAGCAGGAGTACAGGGATTGGAGAAGCTTTCTTT,CASRSTGIGEAFF
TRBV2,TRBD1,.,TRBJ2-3,TGTGCCAGCAGCCGGGGACAGCAGATCACAGATACGCAGTATTTT,CASSRGQQITDTQYF
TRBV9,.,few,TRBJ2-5,TGTGCCAGCAGCGCCAGGGGTGGAGGGGAGACCCAGTACTTC,CASSARGGGETQYF
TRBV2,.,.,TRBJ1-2,TGTGCCAGCACCCTAGGTGGTAGTGGGGAAACAAGCTACACCTTC,CASTLGGSGETSYTF
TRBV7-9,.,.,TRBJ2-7,TGTGCCAGCAGCCCCATGGCGGGTGTAGCTGAGCAGTACTTC,CASSPMAGVAEQYF
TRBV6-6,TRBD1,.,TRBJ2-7,TGTGCCAGCAGCCGGGACAGTAACTACGAGCAGTACTTC,CASSRDSNYEQYF
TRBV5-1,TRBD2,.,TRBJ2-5,TGCGCCAGCAGCGTTAGTGGGCGGGGGATCCAAGAGACCCAGTACTTC,CASSVSGRGIQETQYF
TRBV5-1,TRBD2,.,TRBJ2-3,TGCGCCAGCAGCATGATGCGACTAGCGGGAGGGAGCACAGATACGCAGTATTTT,CASSMMRLAGGSTDTQYF
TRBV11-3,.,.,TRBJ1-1,TGTGCCAGCAGCCCCCTGAGGCGGACTGAAGCTTTCTTT,CASSPLRRTEAFF
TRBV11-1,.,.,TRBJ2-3,TGTGCCAGCAGCTTAACCGATACGCAGTATTTT,CASSLTDTQYF
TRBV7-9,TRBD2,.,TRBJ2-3,TGTGCCAGCAGCTTAGATCTAGCGGGGGACTCCCCTCAGTATTTT,CASSLDLAGDSPQYF
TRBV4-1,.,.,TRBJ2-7,TGCGCCAGCAGCCAAGCCGAGATCTCCTACGAGCAGTACTTC,CASSQAEISYEQYF
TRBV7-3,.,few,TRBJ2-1,TGTGCCAGCAGCTTAAATCTCATAAATGAGCAGTTCTTC,CASSLNLINEQFF
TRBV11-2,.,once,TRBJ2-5,TGTGCCAGCAGCGTAGTTTGGCAAGAGACCCAGTACTTC,CASSVVWQETQYF
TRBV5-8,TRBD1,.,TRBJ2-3,TGTGCCAGCAGCCCCGGGACAGGGACAGATACGCAGTATTTT,CASSPGTGTDTQYF
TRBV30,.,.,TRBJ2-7,TGTGCCTGGAATCGAAGGGACGGGTGGGACGAGCAGTACTTC,CAWNRRDGWDEQYF
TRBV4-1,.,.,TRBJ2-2,TGCGCCAGCAGAGGGGGGACCCCGAACACCGGGGAGCTGTTTTTT,CASRGGTPNTGELFF
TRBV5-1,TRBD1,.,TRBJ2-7,TGCGCCAGCACTCTAAACAGGGGTTACGAGCAGTACTTC,CASTLNRGYEQYF
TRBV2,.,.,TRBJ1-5,TGTGCCAGCAGTGGGGACCCTCCACGTCAGCCCCAGCATTTT,CASSGDPPRQPQHF
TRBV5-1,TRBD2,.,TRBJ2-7,TGCGCCAGCAGCCCCGGGACTAGCGGGAGGGGGCTCTCCTCTTACGAGCAGTACTTC,CASSPGTSGRGLSSYEQYF